This T cell receptor (beta chain) was captured in a study of cytomegalovirus exposure and HLA in healthy donors. The table came from immunoSEQ multiplex PCR; TCRdb's copy has only in-frame clones and leaves some out. There are about 200,000 clones in the sample; about 86% occur only once, and about 2.9% lies in the top ten. In the case of this clone: Its antigen is unidentified.

Study-wide results and caveats: Under in vitro conditions, three CMV-associated chains were confirmed as specific for CMV antigens.

Sequenced material: PBMCs. This receptor was obtained from a woman under 30 in good health and CMV-seronegative.

DNA of the CDR3: TGTGCCAGTAGTATGAGCGGGAGATCCTACGAGCAGTACTTC. Translated: CASSMSGRSYEQYF. V is TRBV19 and J is TRBJ2-7; 8 bases fit TRBD2. The J segment lost 1 base and the V segment lost 3 bases, leaving 2 bases of the junction unmatched. This CDR3 is built from 14 residues. Germline lookup yields CDR1 LNHDA and CDR2 SQIVND (reference sequence). Full variable domain (rest looked up from reference TRBV19 and TRBJ2-7): DGGITQSPKYLFRKEGQNVTLSCEQNLNHDAMYWYRQDPGQGLRLIYYSQIVNDFQKGDIAEGYSVSREKKESFPLTVTSAQKNPTAFYLCASSMSGRSYEQYFGPGTRLTVT.